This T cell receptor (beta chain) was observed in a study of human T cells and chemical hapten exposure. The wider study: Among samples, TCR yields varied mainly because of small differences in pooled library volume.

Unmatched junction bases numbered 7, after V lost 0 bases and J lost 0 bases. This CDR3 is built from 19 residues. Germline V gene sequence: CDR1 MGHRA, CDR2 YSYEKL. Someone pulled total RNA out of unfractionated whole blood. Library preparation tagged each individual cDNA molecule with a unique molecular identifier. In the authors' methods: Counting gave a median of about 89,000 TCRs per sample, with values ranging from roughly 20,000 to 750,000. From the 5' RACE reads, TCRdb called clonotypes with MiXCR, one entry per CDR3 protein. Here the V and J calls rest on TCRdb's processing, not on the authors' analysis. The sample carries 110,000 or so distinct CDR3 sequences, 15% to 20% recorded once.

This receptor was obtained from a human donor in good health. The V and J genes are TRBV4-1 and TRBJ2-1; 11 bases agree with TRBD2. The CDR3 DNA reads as TGCGCCAGCAGCCAAGAAGCCGGGACTAGCGGCTCCTCCTACAATGAGCAGTTCTTC. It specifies CASSQEAGTSGSSYNEQFF.